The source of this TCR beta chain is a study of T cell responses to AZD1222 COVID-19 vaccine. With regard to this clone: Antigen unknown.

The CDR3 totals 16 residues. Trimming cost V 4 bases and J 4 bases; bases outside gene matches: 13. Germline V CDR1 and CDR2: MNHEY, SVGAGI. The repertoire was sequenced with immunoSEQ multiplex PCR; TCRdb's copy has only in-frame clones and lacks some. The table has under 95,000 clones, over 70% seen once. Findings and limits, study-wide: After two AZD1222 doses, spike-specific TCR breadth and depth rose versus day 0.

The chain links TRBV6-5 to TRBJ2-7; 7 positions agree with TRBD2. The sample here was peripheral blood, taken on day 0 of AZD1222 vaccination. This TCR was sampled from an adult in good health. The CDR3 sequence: CASSSRTRTSWYEQYF. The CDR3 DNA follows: TGTGCCAGCAGTTCTAGGACTAGGACTAGTTGGTACGAGCAGTACTTC.